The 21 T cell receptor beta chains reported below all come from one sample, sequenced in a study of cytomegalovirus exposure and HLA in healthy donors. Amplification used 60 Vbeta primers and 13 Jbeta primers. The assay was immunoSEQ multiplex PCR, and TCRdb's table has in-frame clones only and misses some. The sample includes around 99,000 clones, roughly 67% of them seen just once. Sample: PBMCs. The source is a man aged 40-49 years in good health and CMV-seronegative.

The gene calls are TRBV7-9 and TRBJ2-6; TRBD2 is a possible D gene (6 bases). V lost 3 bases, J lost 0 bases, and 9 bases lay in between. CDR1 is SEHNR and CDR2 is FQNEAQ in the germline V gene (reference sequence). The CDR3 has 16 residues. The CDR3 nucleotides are TGTGCCAGCAGCTTGGGACTCCGCTCTGGGGCCAACGTCCTGACTTTC. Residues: CASSLGLRSGANVLTF.

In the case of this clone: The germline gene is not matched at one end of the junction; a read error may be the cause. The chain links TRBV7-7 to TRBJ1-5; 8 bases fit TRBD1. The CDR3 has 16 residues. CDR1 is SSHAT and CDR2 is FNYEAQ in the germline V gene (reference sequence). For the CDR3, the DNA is TGTGCTAGCAGCTCACAGGGGGGGGACAGCAATCAGCCCCAGCATTTT. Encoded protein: CASSSQGGDSNQPQHF.

CDR3 region: CASSFKGATDTQYF. The CDR3 nucleotides read TGTGCCAGCAGCTTTAAGGGGGCAACAGATACGCAGTATTTT. The rearrangement joins TRBV7-9 to TRBJ2-3, with TRBD1 identical over 7 bases. Trimming took 3 bases from V and 3 from J; bases not matched to a gene: 3. This CDR3 has 14 amino acids. Germline CDR1 is SEHNR and CDR2 is FQNEAQ (reference sequence).

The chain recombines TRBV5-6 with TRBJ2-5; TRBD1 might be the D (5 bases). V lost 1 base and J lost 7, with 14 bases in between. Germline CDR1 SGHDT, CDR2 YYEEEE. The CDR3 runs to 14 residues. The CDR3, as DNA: TGTGCCAGCAGCTTGCAGGGTGACCCAAGGACCCAGTACTTC. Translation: CASSLQGDPRTQYF. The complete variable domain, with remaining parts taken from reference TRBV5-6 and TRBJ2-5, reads DAGVTQSPTHLIKTRGQQVTLRCSPKSGHDTVSWYQQALGQGPQFIFQYYEEEERQRGNFPDRFSGHQFPNYSSELNVNALLLGDSALYLCASSLQGDPRTQYFGPGTRLLVL.

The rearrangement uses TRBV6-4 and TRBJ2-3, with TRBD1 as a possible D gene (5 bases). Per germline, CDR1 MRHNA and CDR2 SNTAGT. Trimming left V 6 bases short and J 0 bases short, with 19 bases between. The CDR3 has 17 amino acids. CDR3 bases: TGTGCCAGCAGCGAAACGCAGGGATTCGAAAGCACAGATACGCAGTATTTT. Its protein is CASSETQGFESTDTQYF.

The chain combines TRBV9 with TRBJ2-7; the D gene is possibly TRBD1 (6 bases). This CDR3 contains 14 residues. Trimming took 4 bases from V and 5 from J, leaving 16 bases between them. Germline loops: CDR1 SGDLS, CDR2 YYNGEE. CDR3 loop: CASSQTGQRDEQYF. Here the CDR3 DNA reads TGTGCCAGCAGCCAGACTGGACAGAGGGACGAGCAGTACTTC.

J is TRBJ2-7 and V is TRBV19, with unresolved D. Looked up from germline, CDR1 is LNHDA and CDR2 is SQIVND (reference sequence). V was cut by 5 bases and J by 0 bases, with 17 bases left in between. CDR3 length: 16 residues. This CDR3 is CASSLGVSVNSYEQYF. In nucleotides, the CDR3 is TGTGCCAGTAGTCTCGGTGTCTCCGTTAACTCCTACGAGCAGTACTTC.

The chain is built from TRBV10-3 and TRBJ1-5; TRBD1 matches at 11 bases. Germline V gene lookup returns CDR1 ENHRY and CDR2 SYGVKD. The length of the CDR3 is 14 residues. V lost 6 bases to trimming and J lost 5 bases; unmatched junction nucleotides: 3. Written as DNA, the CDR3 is TGTGCCATCAGCCGGACAGGGGGCGATCAGCCCCAGCATTTT. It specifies CAISRTGGDQPQHF.

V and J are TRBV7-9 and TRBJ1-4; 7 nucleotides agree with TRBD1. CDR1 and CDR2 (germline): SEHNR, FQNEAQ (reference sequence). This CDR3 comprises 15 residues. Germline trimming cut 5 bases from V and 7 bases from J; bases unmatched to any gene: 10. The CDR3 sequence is CASSLKQGLTEKLFF. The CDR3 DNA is TGTGCCAGCAGCCTCAAACAGGGGCTTACTGAAAAACTGTTTTTT.

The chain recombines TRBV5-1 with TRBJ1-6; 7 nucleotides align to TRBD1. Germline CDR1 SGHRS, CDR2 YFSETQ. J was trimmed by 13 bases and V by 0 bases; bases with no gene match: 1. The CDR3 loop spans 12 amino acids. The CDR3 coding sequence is TGCGCCAGCAGCTTGGAGGGGGCTCCCCTCCACTTT. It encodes CASSLEGAPLHF.

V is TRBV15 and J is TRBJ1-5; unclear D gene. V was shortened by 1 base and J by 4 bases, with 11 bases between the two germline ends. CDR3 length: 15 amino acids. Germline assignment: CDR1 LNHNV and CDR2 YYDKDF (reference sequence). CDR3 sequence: CATSRVRGGNQPQHF. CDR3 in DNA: TGTGCCACCAGCAGAGTCCGGGGAGGGAATCAGCCCCAGCATTTT.

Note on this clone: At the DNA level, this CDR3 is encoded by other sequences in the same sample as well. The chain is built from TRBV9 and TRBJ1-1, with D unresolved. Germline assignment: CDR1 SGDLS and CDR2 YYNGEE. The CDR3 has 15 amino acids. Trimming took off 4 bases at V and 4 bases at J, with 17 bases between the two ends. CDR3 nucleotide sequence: TGTGCCAGCAGCATTAGGCCCGGGGTAGGCACTGAAGCTTTCTTT. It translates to CASSIRPGVGTEAFF.

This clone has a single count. CDR3 sequence (DNA): TGTGCCAGCAGTTTTCGGGGTTGGGATACGCAGTATTTT. Translation: CASSFRGWDTQYF. The chain combines TRBV6-6 with TRBJ2-3; D might be TRBD2 (5 bases). The CDR3 runs to 13 residues. V shed 4 bases and J shed 6 bases, with 11 bases lying between them. In germline, CDR1 is MNHNY, CDR2 SVGAGI (reference sequence).

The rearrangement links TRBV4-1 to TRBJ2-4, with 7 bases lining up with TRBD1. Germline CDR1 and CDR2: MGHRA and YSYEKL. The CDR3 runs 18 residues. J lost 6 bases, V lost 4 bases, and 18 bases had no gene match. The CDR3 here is CASSRNHLGTATRNIQYF. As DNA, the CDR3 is TGCGCCAGCAGCCGAAATCACCTAGGGACAGCAACAAGAAACATTCAGTACTTC.

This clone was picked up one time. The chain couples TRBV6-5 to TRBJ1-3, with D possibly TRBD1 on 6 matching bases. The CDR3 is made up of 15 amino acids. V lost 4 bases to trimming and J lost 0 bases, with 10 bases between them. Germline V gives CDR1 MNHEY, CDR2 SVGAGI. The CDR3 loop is CASSWDMNSGNTIYF. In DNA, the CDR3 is TGTGCCAGCAGTTGGGACATGAACTCTGGAAACACCATATATTTT.

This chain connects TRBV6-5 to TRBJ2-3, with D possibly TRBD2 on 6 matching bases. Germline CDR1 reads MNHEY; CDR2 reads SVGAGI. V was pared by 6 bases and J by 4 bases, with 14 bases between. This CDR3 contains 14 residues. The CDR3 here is CASSLWGVADTQYF. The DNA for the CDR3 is TGTGCCAGCAGCCTGTGGGGGGTGGCAGATACGCAGTATTTT.

The CDR3 region is CASSMGQNYEQYF. For the CDR3, the DNA is TGTGCCAGCAGCATGGGACAGAACTACGAGCAGTACTTC. The J gene is TRBJ2-7, the V gene TRBV6-1; 7 bases align to TRBD1. Germline CDR1 MNHNS, CDR2 SASEGT. The CDR3 covers 13 residues. The V and J ends lost 6 bases and 3 bases, in that order; junction bases with no gene match: 5.

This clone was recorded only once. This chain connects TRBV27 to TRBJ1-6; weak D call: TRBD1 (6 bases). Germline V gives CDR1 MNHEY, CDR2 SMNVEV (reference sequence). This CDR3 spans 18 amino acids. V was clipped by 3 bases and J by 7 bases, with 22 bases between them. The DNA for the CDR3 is TGTGCCAGCAGTTTGGGAATCGGGGGGGGCGGACAGAATTCACCCCTCCACTTT. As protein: CASSLGIGGGGQNSPLHF.

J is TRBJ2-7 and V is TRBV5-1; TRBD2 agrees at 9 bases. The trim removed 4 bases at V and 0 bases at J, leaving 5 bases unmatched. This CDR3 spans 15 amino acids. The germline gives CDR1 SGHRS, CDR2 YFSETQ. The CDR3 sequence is CASSRAGGSSYEQYF. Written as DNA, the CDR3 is TGCGCCAGCAGCCGCGCGGGGGGGAGCTCCTACGAGCAGTACTTC.

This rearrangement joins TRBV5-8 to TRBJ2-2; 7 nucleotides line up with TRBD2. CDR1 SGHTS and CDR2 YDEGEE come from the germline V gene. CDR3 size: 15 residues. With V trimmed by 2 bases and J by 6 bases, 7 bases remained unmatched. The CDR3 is CASSLTPGRAGELFF. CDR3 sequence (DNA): TGTGCCAGCAGCTTAACCCCAGGGAGGGCCGGGGAGCTGTTTTTT.

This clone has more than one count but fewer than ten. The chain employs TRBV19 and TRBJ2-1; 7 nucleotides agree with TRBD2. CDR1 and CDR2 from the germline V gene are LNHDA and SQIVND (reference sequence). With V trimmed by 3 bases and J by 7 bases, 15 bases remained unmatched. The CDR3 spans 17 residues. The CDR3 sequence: CASSIGGSGLALNEQFF. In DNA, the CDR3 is TGTGCCAGTAGTATCGGGGGGTCGGGGCTCGCCCTTAATGAGCAGTTCTTC.